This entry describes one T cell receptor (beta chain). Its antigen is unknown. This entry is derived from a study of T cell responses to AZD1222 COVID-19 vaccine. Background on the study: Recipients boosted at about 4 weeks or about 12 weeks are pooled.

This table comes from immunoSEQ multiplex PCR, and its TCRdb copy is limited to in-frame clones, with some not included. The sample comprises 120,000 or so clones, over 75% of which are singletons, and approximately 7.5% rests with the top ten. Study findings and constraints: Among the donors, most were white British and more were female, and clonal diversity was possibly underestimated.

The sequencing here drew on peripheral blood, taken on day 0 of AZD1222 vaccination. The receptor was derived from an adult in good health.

The CDR3 DNA is TGTGCCAGCAGTTTAAAGGGGTCAGGGGAGACCCAGTACTTC. This sequence encodes CASSLKGSGETQYF. V usage is TRBV28 and J usage is TRBJ2-5; tentative D call: TRBD1 (5 bases). The CDR3 loop spans 14 amino acids. CDR1 is MDHEN and CDR2 is SYDVKM in the germline V gene. V gave up 2 bases and J gave up 5 bases, with 12 bases separating them.